There are a few counts of the clone carrying this TCR beta chain. What it binds is unknown. Sequenced with the Oncomine TCR Beta short-read assay was DNA taken from cultured CD4+ T cells. A single record per CDR3 protein comes from TCRdb applying MiXCR to the PCR reads. There are about 15,000 distinct CDR3 sequences in the sample; around 30% occur only once, and roughly 15% lies in the top ten. This CDR3 is 13 amino acids long. CDR1 SGHNT and CDR2 YENEEA come from the germline V gene. Deletions cut 5 bases from V and 8 bases from J, with 15 bases between. These data originate in a study of vaccination and CD4 T cells after COVID-19. Indicated treatment: roughly 11-day PBMC culture with coronavirus spike peptide pools or control peptides (ViraFEST assay).

Input material: cultured CD4+ T cells from blood. The V gene is TRBV11-3, the J gene TRBJ1-2; tentative D call: TRBD1 (5 bases). The clonotype comes from a human donor with COVID-19. In nucleotides, the CDR3 is TGTGCCAGCAGCCGAATGGGGGGTGGAGGCTACACCTTC. Residues: CASSRMGGGGYTF.